This is a list of T cell receptor beta chains from one sample in a study of shared clonotypes between healthy human individuals. The data were produced by immunoSEQ multiplex PCR, yet TCRdb's version contains in-frame clones alone and is incomplete. In the table there are 980,000 or so clones, over 75% of which are singletons. The sample was memory CD4+ T cells sorted from blood. These receptors all come from a man aged 18-30 years in good health. The CDR3 runs from the conserved cysteine through the conserved F or W. D genes are given only for firm matches. The size of a clone is reported for some rows only, either as once, few or many, or as a class for expanded clones.

NA	TRBV6-5	15	once	TRBJ1-2	CASSPDRLQLLGYTF	TGTGCCAGCAGCCCCGACAGGCTCCAACTTCTGGGCTACACCTTC
NA	TRBV2	14	NA	TRBJ1-1	CASRGRGTNTEAFF	TGTGCCAGCAGGGGGCGGGGAACGAACACTGAAGCTTTCTTT
TRBD2	TRBV11-2	11	NA	TRBJ2-3	CASSSLAEQYF	TGTGCCAGCAGCTCGCTAGCGGAGCAGTATTTT
NA	TRBV30	13	few	TRBJ1-3	CAWSDSSGNTIYF	TGTGCCTGGAGCGATAGCTCTGGAAACACCATATATTTT
NA	TRBV4-1	19	NA	TRBJ2-3	CASSRSSVDLDWRTDTQYF	TGCGCCAGCAGCCGTTCCTCGGTGGACTTGGACTGGCGCACAGATACGCAGTATTTT
TRBD1	TRBV7-2	13	NA	TRBJ1-1	CASSFGTAGLAFF	TGTGCCAGCAGCTTCGGGACAGCTGGCTTGGCTTTCTTT
NA	TRBV5-1	14	NA	TRBJ2-5	CASSELLRGKTQYF	TGCGCCAGCAGCGAGCTGCTAAGAGGGAAGACCCAGTACTTC
NA	TRBV14	15	many	TRBJ2-6	CASSQVRSGANVLTF	TGTGCCAGCAGCCAAGTGAGATCTGGGGCCAACGTCCTGACTTTC
TRBD1	TRBV28	16	NA	TRBJ2-7	CASSSYGAGGSYEQYF	TGTGCCAGCAGTTCCTACGGCGCAGGGGGCTCCTACGAGCAGTACTTC
NA	TRBV7-2	13	NA	TRBJ2-1	CASSIYINNEQFF	TGTGCCAGCAGCATATACATAAACAATGAGCAGTTCTTC
TRBD1	TRBV18	14	NA	TRBJ1-4	CASRSNRGGEKLFF	TGTGCCAGCCGATCGAACAGGGGCGGTGAAAAACTGTTTTTT
TRBD1	TRBV6-4	14	NA	TRBJ1-1	CASRLTGGNTEAFF	TGTGCCAGCAGACTGACAGGGGGAAACACTGAAGCTTTCTTT
NA	TRBV19	13	NA	TRBJ2-4	CATKGEAQNIQYF	TGTGCCACAAAGGGAGAAGCACAAAACATTCAGTACTTC
TRBD2	TRBV6-8	20	NA	TRBJ2-5	CASRRRALKYLAGSQETQYF	TGTGCCAGCAGACGTCGGGCTTTAAAATACCTAGCGGGGAGCCAAGAGACCCAGTACTTC
TRBD1	TRBV7-2	15	few	TRBJ2-1	CASSSGPGTAGEQFF	TGTGCCAGCAGCTCCGGCCCCGGGACAGCAGGTGAGCAGTTCTTC
TRBD1	TRBV14	15	NA	TRBJ1-1	CASSQARGQGDEAFF	TGTGCCAGCAGCCAAGCTAGGGGACAGGGGGATGAAGCTTTCTTT
NA	TRBV2	13	few	TRBJ1-2	CASRPQSNYGYTF	TGTGCCAGCAGGCCCCAGAGCAACTATGGCTACACCTTC
TRBD1	TRBV25-1	13	NA	TRBJ2-7	CASSAGGSYEQYF	TGTGCCAGCAGTGCAGGGGGCTCCTACGAGCAGTACTTC
NA	TRBV27	14	NA	TRBJ2-1	CASSLLGTHNEQFF	TGTGCCAGCAGTTTGCTGGGTACCCACAATGAGCAGTTCTTC
NA	TRBV11-2	18	NA	TRBJ2-3	CASSLGSFPTASTDTQYF	TGTGCCAGCAGCTTAGGGTCCTTTCCGACCGCTAGCACAGATACGCAGTATTTT
TRBD2	TRBV13	19	once	TRBJ2-1	CASSLEGLAGGPFYNEQFF	TGTGCCAGCAGCTTAGAGGGACTAGCGGGGGGGCCGTTTTACAATGAGCAGTTCTTC
NA	TRBV13	16	NA	TRBJ2-5	CASSLRPRGVQETQYF	TGTGCCAGCAGCTTACGACCTAGGGGGGTCCAAGAGACCCAGTACTTC
NA	TRBV7-2	14	NA	TRBJ1-1	CASSPEGRGSEAFF	TGTGCCAGCAGCCCGGAGGGGAGGGGGTCTGAAGCTTTCTTT
NA	TRBV6-1	13	once	TRBJ1-1	CASSRGGSTEAFF	TGTGCCAGCAGTAGGGGGGGGAGCACTGAAGCTTTCTTT
TRBD1	TRBV6-1	15	NA	TRBJ2-3	CASTLRQGGTDTQYF	TGTGCCAGCACCCTCCGACAGGGCGGCACAGATACGCAGTATTTT
TRBD2	TRBV4-1	17	NA	TRBJ2-3	CASSQDSSGGERRTQYF	TGCGCCAGCAGCCAAGATTCTAGCGGGGGGGAGAGGAGAACGCAGTATTTT
TRBD2	TRBV10-3	15	NA	TRBJ2-1	CAIRLTGTSNGEQFF	TGTGCCATCAGATTGACGGGGACTAGTAACGGTGAGCAGTTCTTC
NA	TRBV20-1	11	NA	TRBJ2-5	CSARGWETQYF	TGCAGTGCTAGAGGCTGGGAGACCCAGTACTTC
TRBD1	TRBV18	16	NA	TRBJ1-6	CASSDTRSGGNSPLHF	TGTGCCAGCTCCGATACTCGATCAGGGGGCAACTCACCCCTCCACTTT
NA	TRBV6-5	12	NA	TRBJ1-1	CASSSRNTEAFF	TGTGCCAGCAGTAGCAGGAACACTGAAGCTTTCTTT
TRBD1	TRBV27	15	NA	TRBJ2-7	CAVATGGIGPYEQYF	TGTGCCGTCGCGACAGGGGGGATAGGGCCCTACGAGCAGTACTTC
NA	TRBV9	14	NA	TRBJ2-2	CASTPRGLNGELFF	TGTGCCAGCACCCCCAGGGGCCTGAACGGGGAGCTGTTTTTT
NA	TRBV20-1	11	few	TRBJ1-1	CSAPTGIQAFF	TGCAGTGCCCCCACAGGGATACAAGCTTTCTTT
NA	TRBV10-2	13	few	TRBJ2-5	CASRTGIQETQYF	TGCGCCAGCAGAACAGGGATCCAAGAGACCCAGTACTTC
NA	TRBV28	11	NA	TRBJ2-7	CASSLKGKLYF	TGTGCCAGCAGTTTAAAAGGCAAGCTGTACTTC
TRBD2	TRBV11-2	15	NA	TRBJ2-7	CASSRVGGSGVEQYF	TGTGCCAGCAGCAGGGTTGGTGGTAGCGGGGTCGAGCAGTACTTC
NA	TRBV5-4	16	NA	TRBJ2-5	CASSLSGAQYQETQYF	TGTGCCAGCAGCTTGAGTGGGGCACAATACCAAGAGACCCAGTACTTC
NA	TRBV5-1	14	NA	TRBJ2-5	CASSAGTPGETQYF	TGCGCCAGCAGCGCCGGGACCCCCGGAGAGACCCAGTACTTC
NA	TRBV27	17	NA	TRBJ1-1	CASSPLGGWEMNTEAFF	TGTGCCAGCAGCCCCCTCGGGGGGTGGGAAATGAACACTGAAGCTTTCTTT
NA	TRBV28	13	NA	TRBJ1-4	CASGSTTNEKLFF	TGTGCCAGCGGTAGCACTACTAATGAAAAACTGTTTTTT
NA	TRBV7-9	13	NA	TRBJ2-1	CAYQDASYNEQFF	TGTGCCTACCAGGATGCCTCCTACAATGAGCAGTTCTTC
NA	TRBV7-2	13	NA	TRBJ1-2	CASSLASDVGYTF	TGTGCCAGCAGCTTAGCAAGTGATGTGGGCTACACCTTC
NA	TRBV5-8	13	few	TRBJ2-7	CASSHRALYEQYF	TGTGCCAGCAGCCACAGGGCTCTCTACGAGCAGTACTTC
NA	TRBV30	13	NA	TRBJ2-3	CAWSVGLEDTQYF	TGTGCCTGGAGTGTAGGCCTCGAAGATACGCAGTATTTT
NA	TRBV5-4	14	NA	TRBJ1-5	CASSLGPSNQPQHF	TGTGCCAGCAGCTTGGGGCCGAGCAATCAGCCCCAGCATTTT
NA	TRBV5-1	14	once	TRBJ2-5	CASSLAGRQETQYF	TGCGCCAGCAGCTTGGCGGGTCGCCAAGAGACCCAGTACTTC
NA	TRBV29-1	11	NA	TRBJ2-3	CSVGFTDTQYF	TGCAGCGTTGGATTCACAGATACGCAGTATTTT
TRBD1	TRBV28	14	few	TRBJ2-5	CASSAPRGPETQYF	TGTGCCAGCAGTGCGCCCAGGGGGCCCGAGACCCAGTACTTC
NA	TRBV18	13	NA	TRBJ1-2	CASSPQRYYGYTF	TGTGCCAGCTCGCCACAGAGATACTATGGCTACACCTTC
NA	TRBV7-2	17	few	TRBJ1-5	CASSLNAREYSNQPQHF	TGTGCCAGCAGCTTAAACGCTAGGGAATATAGCAATCAGCCCCAGCATTTT